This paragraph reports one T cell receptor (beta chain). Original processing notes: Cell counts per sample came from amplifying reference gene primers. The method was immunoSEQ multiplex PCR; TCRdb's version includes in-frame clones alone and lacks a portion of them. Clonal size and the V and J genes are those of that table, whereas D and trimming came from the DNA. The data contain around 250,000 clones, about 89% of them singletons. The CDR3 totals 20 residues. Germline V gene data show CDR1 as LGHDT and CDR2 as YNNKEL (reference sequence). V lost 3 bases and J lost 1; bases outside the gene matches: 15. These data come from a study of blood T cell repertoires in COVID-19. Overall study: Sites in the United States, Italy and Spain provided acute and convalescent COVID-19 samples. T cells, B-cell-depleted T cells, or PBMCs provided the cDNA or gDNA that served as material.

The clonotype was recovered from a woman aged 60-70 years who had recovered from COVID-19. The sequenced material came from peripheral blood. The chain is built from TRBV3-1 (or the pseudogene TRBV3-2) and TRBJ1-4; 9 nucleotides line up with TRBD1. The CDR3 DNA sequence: TGTGCCAGCAGCCAGAGCATTTGGGACAGGGTTTTGGGAACTAATGAAAAACTGTTTTTT. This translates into CASSQSIWDRVLGTNEKLFF.